This entry lists 5 T cell receptor beta chains sequenced from one sample in a study of shared clonotypes between healthy human individuals. Only CD45RO-negative cells positively selected for CCR7 counted as naive CD8 cells, so terminally differentiated effector memory CD45RA+ cells were excluded. The data were produced by immunoSEQ multiplex PCR, yet TCRdb's version contains in-frame clones alone and is incomplete. Among hundreds of thousands of clones listed, approximately 96% were seen once. Sequencing was done on a sample of naive CD8+ T cells sorted from blood. All receptors come from a woman between 25 and 40 years old in good health.

The V call is TRBV7-9, the J call TRBJ1-1; D is possibly TRBD1 (5 bases). V dropped 4 bases and J dropped 0 bases, with 9 bases sitting between them. Germline-derived CDR1 and CDR2 are SEHNR and FQNEAQ (reference sequence). The CDR3 extends over 14 amino acids. The CDR3 nucleotides read TGTGCCAGCAGCTCCTCGGGGCTGAACACTGAAGCTTTCTTT. Its protein is CASSSSGLNTEAFF.

This chain connects TRBV6-1 to TRBJ2-7, with a weak D call TRBD2 (6 bases). CDR3 length: 10 amino acids. V lost 9 bases to trimming and J lost 3 bases, with 6 bases between them. Germline CDR1 and CDR2: MNHNS and SASEGT. CDR3 amino acids: CARGGYEQYF. For the CDR3, the DNA is TGTGCCAGGGGGGGCTACGAGCAGTACTTC.

CDR3 loop: CASSFLGRADTQYF. In DNA form, the CDR3 reads TGTGCCAGCAGTTTTCTAGGGCGCGCAGATACGCAGTATTTT. This chain connects TRBV27 to TRBJ2-3; D unresolved. This CDR3 spans 14 amino acids. Germline V gives CDR1 MNHEY, CDR2 SMNVEV (reference sequence). V dropped 3 bases and J dropped 4 bases, with 11 bases sitting between them.

The CDR3 here is CASSEGLPNEKLFF. The CDR3 DNA sequence: TGTGCCAGCAGTGAGGGACTCCCAAATGAAAAACTGTTTTTT. J is TRBJ1-4 and V is TRBV6-1; maybe TRBD1 (5 bases). This CDR3 comprises 14 residues. The V and J ends lost 3 bases and 5 bases respectively, with 10 bases between them. Germline V gene data show CDR1 as MNHNS and CDR2 as SASEGT.

V gene TRBV15 combines with J gene TRBJ2-5; D unclear. The J call may be faulty, since TRBJ2-7 better matches the DNA end. CDR1 is LNHNV and CDR2 is YYDKDF in the germline V gene (reference sequence). The CDR3 is made up of 14 amino acids. For the CDR3, the DNA is TGTGCCACCAGCAGAGACAGCCTCACCTACGAGCAGTACTTC. Encoded protein: CATSRDSLTYEQYF.